A single sample gave rise to the 30 T cell receptor beta chains below, sequenced in a study of T cell changes during pregnancy in multiple sclerosis. This table comes from immunoSEQ multiplex PCR, and its TCRdb copy is limited to in-frame clones, with some not included. This sample has fewer than 65,000 clones, with approximately 91% found just once. Sequencing used CD8+ T cells from peripheral blood mononuclear cells, obtained after pregnancy. These receptors were obtained from a female donor with multiple sclerosis, enrolled in a pregnancy study.

The chain employs TRBV9 and TRBJ2-7; 7 bases fit TRBD1. The junction had 7 bases not matched to a gene; V was cut back by 3 bases and J by 4 bases. CDR1 is SGDLS, CDR2 YYNGEE, per germline. The CDR3 loop spans 14 amino acids. DNA for the CDR3: TGTGCCAGCAGCGCGAACGACAGGGTGTACGAGCAGTACTTC. It encodes CASSANDRVYEQYF.

V gene TRBV6-5 combines with J gene TRBJ2-7; D gene ambiguous. The V gene lost 2 bases and the J gene lost 0 bases, with 8 bases spanning the gap. This CDR3 is built from 14 residues. Germline CDR1 is MNHEY and CDR2 is SVGAGI. CDR3 nucleotides: TGTGCCAGCAGTTACGAGGAGAGCTCCTACGAGCAGTACTTC. Protein product: CASSYEESSYEQYF.

The chain employs TRBV9 and TRBJ1-5; a possible D gene is TRBD1 (6 bases). CDR1 and CDR2 from the germline V gene are SGDLS and YYNGEE. The V end was cut by 4 bases, the J end by 5 bases, with 7 bases between. The CDR3 totals 12 residues. CDR3 coding DNA: TGTGCCAGCAGCTCAGGGGATCAGCCCCAGCATTTT. This sequence encodes CASSSGDQPQHF. Supplemented by reference TRBV9 and TRBJ1-5, the full variable domain reads DSGVTQTPKHLITATGQRVTLRCSPRSGDLSVYWYQQSLDQGLQFLIQYYNGEERAKGNILERFSAQQFPDLHSELNLSSLELGDSALYFCASSSGDQPQHFGDGTRLSIL.

The chain employs TRBV19 and TRBJ1-1; D uncertain. The CDR3 is 12 residues long. The germline CDR1 and CDR2 sequences are LNHDA and SQIVND (reference sequence). Trimming cost V 10 bases and J 9 bases, with 18 bases left between them. The CDR3 DNA is TGTGCCACCTTGTCGACAATCGATAAAGCTTTCTTT. Protein product: CATLSTIDKAFF. The complete variable domain, with remaining parts taken from reference TRBV19 and TRBJ1-1, reads DGGITQSPKYLFRKEGQNVTLSCEQNLNHDAMYWYRQDPGQGLRLIYYSQIVNDFQKGDIAEGYSVSREKKESFPLTVTSAQKNPTAFYLCATLSTIDKAFFGQGTRLTVV.

The gene calls are TRBV27 and TRBJ1-2, with 8 bases aligning to TRBD1. V was clipped by 3 bases and J by 7 bases; unmatched bases: 16. CDR3 length: 17 residues. Germline CDR1 reads MNHEY; CDR2 reads SMNVEV (reference sequence). The CDR3 sequence: CASSLFGAGGALVGYTF. The CDR3 DNA reads TGTGCCAGCAGTTTGTTTGGGGCAGGGGGCGCGTTAGTTGGCTACACCTTC.

The V call is TRBV7-9, the J call TRBJ2-5; TRBD1 agrees at 8 bases. This CDR3 is 15 amino acids long. Germline values: CDR1 SEHNR, CDR2 FQNEAQ (reference sequence). V trimming: 5 bases; J trimming: 5 bases; junction bases outside the gene matches: 10. The CDR3 nucleotides read TGTGCCAGCAGCCCTCGACAGGGGATGCGGGAGACCCAGTACTTC. It is translated as CASSPRQGMRETQYF.

J is TRBJ1-2 and V is TRBV25-1; D is possibly TRBD1 (6 bases). The CDR3 has 15 residues. Trimming stripped 0 bases from V and 6 bases from J, with 14 bases between. Germline values: CDR1 MGHDK, CDR2 SYGVNS. The CDR3 DNA sequence: TGTGCCAGCAGTGAATACTTCCAAAACAGGGATGGCTACACCTTC. It codes for CASSEYFQNRDGYTF.

DNA for the CDR3: TGTGCCAGCAGCGTATGGACAGATTCAACCTACGAGCAGTACTTC. It is translated as CASSVWTDSTYEQYF. The chain has TRBV11-2 and TRBJ2-7, with TRBD1 as a possible D gene (6 bases). In germline, CDR1 is SGHAT, CDR2 FQNNGV. Trimming removed 5 bases from V and 2 bases from J, with 16 bases in between. This CDR3 region has 15 residues.

The chain links TRBV6-1 to TRBJ2-7; 7 positions match TRBD1. CDR1 is MNHNS and CDR2 is SASEGT in the germline V gene. The CDR3 spans 15 residues. The junction had 2 bases not matched to a gene; V was cut back by 0 bases and J by 0 bases. CDR3 residues: CASSEAWDSSYEQYF. The CDR3 DNA follows: TGTGCCAGCAGTGAAGCGTGGGACAGCTCCTACGAGCAGTACTTC.

The chain has TRBV18 and TRBJ2-7, with a weak D call TRBD1 (6 bases). This CDR3 comprises 15 residues. V was cut by 3 bases and J by 3 bases, with 15 bases left in between. CDR1 is KGHSH, CDR2 LQKENI, per germline. For the CDR3, the DNA is TGTGCCAGCTCACCCAGAACTGGGACAAACTACGAGCAGTACTTC. Amino acid sequence: CASSPRTGTNYEQYF.

The V and J genes are TRBV5-1 and TRBJ2-7, with TRBD1 matching over 10 bases. The germline V gene has CDR1 SGHRS and CDR2 YFSETQ. The CDR3 has 14 residues. The V and J ends lost 4 bases and 5 bases, in that order; junction bases with no gene match: 6. The CDR3: CASSMGQGYHEQYF. Written as DNA, the CDR3 is TGCGCCAGCAGCATGGGACAGGGGTACCACGAGCAGTACTTC.

The chain is built from TRBV5-1 and TRBJ2-1, with D maybe TRBD1 (6 bases). Deletions cut 6 bases from V and 0 bases from J, with 13 bases between. Germline values: CDR1 SGHRS, CDR2 YFSETQ. The CDR3 runs to 15 residues. The CDR3 DNA follows: TGCGCCAGCAACTACAGGGCTAGCTCCTACAATGAGCAGTTCTTC. Its protein product is CASNYRASSYNEQFF.

V gene TRBV27 combines with J gene TRBJ1-2; D is uncertain. CDR1 MNHEY and CDR2 SMNVEV come from the germline V gene (reference sequence). The CDR3 spans 15 residues. V gave up 4 bases and J gave up 4 bases, with 16 bases separating them. CDR3 protein: CASSSVSAAFYGYTF. The CDR3 nucleotides read TGTGCCAGCAGTTCGGTATCGGCAGCGTTCTATGGCTACACCTTC.

V is TRBV7-6 and J is TRBJ2-5; TRBD2 matches 11 bases. The trim removed 6 bases at V and 5 bases at J, leaving 5 bases unmatched. CDR1 SGHVS and CDR2 FNYEAQ come from the germline V gene. This CDR3 has 14 amino acids. The chain's CDR3 is CASSPTSGGETQYF. Written as DNA, the CDR3 is TGTGCCAGCAGTCCAACTAGCGGGGGCGAGACCCAGTACTTC.

The CDR3 loop reads CASSPGGQGFRAFF. The DNA for the CDR3 is TGTGCCAGCAGTCCCGGGGGACAGGGGTTTAGAGCTTTCTTT. The chain has TRBV27 and TRBJ1-1, with 10 bases that match TRBD1. Looked up from germline, CDR1 is MNHEY and CDR2 is SMNVEV (reference sequence). This CDR3 contains 14 residues. V shed 5 bases, J shed 10 bases, and the junction held 10 bases outside the gene matches.

The chain employs TRBV9 and TRBJ2-1, with TRBD1 as a possible D gene (6 bases). Germline V gene lookup returns CDR1 SGDLS and CDR2 YYNGEE. V dropped 3 bases and J dropped 0 bases, with 13 bases sitting between them. CDR3 length: 16 residues. Here the CDR3 DNA reads TGTGCCAGCAGCGCTCTAACAGGGAGCTCCTACAATGAGCAGTTCTTC. Its translation is CASSALTGSSYNEQFF.

V and J are TRBV4-1 and TRBJ2-7; 8 nucleotides line up with TRBD2. The germline gives CDR1 MGHRA, CDR2 YSYEKL. The CDR3 spans 18 residues. The V and J ends lost 5 bases and 7 bases, in that order; junction bases with no gene match: 22. CDR3 residues: CASSKYLGGSGGTGEQYF. The CDR3 DNA sequence: TGCGCCAGCAGCAAGTACCTGGGGGGGAGCGGGGGAACCGGGGAGCAGTACTTC.

The chain couples TRBV5-8 to TRBJ1-6; D remains unclear. From germline, CDR1 is SGHTS and CDR2 YDEGEE. This CDR3 spans 12 amino acids. The germline V and J ends were trimmed by 2 bases and 11 bases, with 8 bases remaining between them. Here the CDR3 reads CASSFPPAPLHF. CDR3 DNA sequence: TGTGCCAGCAGCTTCCCTCCGGCACCCCTCCACTTT.

The chain uses TRBV9 and TRBJ2-3; 8 nucleotides match TRBD2. Germline CDR1 is SGDLS and CDR2 is YYNGEE. The CDR3 consists of 18 residues. Trimming took 1 base from V and 0 from J; bases not matched to a gene: 10. The CDR3 reads CASSVSLAGPSSTDTQYF. In DNA, the CDR3 is TGTGCCAGCAGCGTAAGCCTAGCGGGCCCCTCTAGCACAGATACGCAGTATTTT.

CDR3 sequence: CASSSQGYGYTF. CDR3 DNA sequence: TGTGCCAGCAGCTCCCAGGGCTATGGCTACACCTTC. The chain couples TRBV7-3 to TRBJ1-2; a possible D gene is TRBD1 (5 bases). Trimming took 4 bases from V and 4 from J, leaving 7 bases between them. The CDR3 is made up of 12 amino acids. Germline V gene lookup returns CDR1 SGHTA and CDR2 FQGTGA.

The rearrangement links TRBV18 to TRBJ2-7, with D unclear. In germline, CDR1 is KGHSH, CDR2 LQKENI. The CDR3 covers 14 residues. V shed 6 bases and J shed 2 bases, with 14 bases lying between them. CDR3 in DNA: TGTGCCAGCTCGCCTGATAGAAATCCCTACGAGCAGTACTTC. It is translated as CASSPDRNPYEQYF.

The chain uses TRBV6-4 and TRBJ2-1; TRBD2 matches at 10 bases. The CDR3 runs 14 residues. The germline V gene encodes CDR1 MRHNA and CDR2 SNTAGT. Unmatched junction bases numbered 2, after V lost 4 bases and J lost 5 bases. DNA for the CDR3: TGTGCCAGCAGTGTAGCGGGGGGTAACAATGAGCAGTTCTTC. Translated, it gives CASSVAGGNNEQFF.

A single count supports this clone. This sequence joins TRBV7-3 and TRBJ2-1; 8 bases fit TRBD1. V was pared by 5 bases and J by 5 bases, with 8 bases of the junction left unmatched. Per germline, CDR1 SGHTA and CDR2 FQGTGA. CDR3 size: 15 residues. The CDR3 sequence is CASSPRQGLDNEQFF. As DNA, the CDR3 is TGTGCCAGCAGCCCAAGACAGGGGCTGGACAATGAGCAGTTCTTC.

The chain joins TRBV9 to TRBJ2-5, with D possibly being TRBD2 (7 bases). The CDR3 is 18 amino acids. Germline loops: CDR1 SGDLS, CDR2 YYNGEE. Trimming shortened V by 0 bases and J by 4 bases, and 22 bases separated the two germline ends. This chain's CDR3 is CASSVVPSGRGSLETQYF. The CDR3 nucleotides are TGTGCCAGCAGCGTAGTCCCCTCGGGGAGGGGGTCCCTAGAGACCCAGTACTTC.

This chain connects TRBV5-1 to TRBJ2-1; 9 bases line up with TRBD2. Per germline, CDR1 SGHRS and CDR2 YFSETQ. The CDR3 has 15 amino acids. V was pared by 0 bases and J by 6 bases, with 4 bases of the junction left unmatched. The chain's CDR3 is CASSLALAGPNEQFF. In nucleotides, the CDR3 is TGCGCCAGCAGCTTGGCTCTAGCGGGGCCCAATGAGCAGTTCTTC. Looking up the rest from reference TRBV5-1 and TRBJ2-1 gives the full variable domain: KAGVTQTPRYLIKTRGQQVTLSCSPISGHRSVSWYQQTPGQGLQFLFEYFSETQRNKGNFPGRFSGRQFSNSRSEMNVSTLELGDSALYLCASSLALAGPNEQFFGPGTRLTVL.

The chain carries TRBV5-4 and TRBJ2-5; tentatively, D is TRBD2 (5 bases). V was clipped by 3 bases and J by 2 bases, with 11 bases between them. The germline CDR1 and CDR2 sequences are SGHNT and YYREEE (reference sequence). CDR3 size: 14 residues. The CDR3 region is CASSYKLGQETQYF. The DNA for the CDR3 is TGTGCCAGCAGCTATAAACTAGGACAAGAGACCCAGTACTTC. The variable domain in full, with the rest retrieved from reference TRBV5-4 and TRBJ2-5, is ETGVTQSPTHLIKTRGQQVTLRCSSQSGHNTVSWYQQALGQGPQFIFQYYREEENGRGNFPPRFSGLQFPNYSSELNVNALELDDSALYLCASSYKLGQETQYFGPGTRLLVL.

This chain connects TRBV19 to TRBJ1-5, with D perhaps matching TRBD1 (5 bases). This CDR3 is built from 16 residues. Germline V gene lookup returns CDR1 LNHDA and CDR2 SQIVND (reference sequence). CDR3 residues: CDSGGITGGGGQPQHF. The DNA of the CDR3 is TGTGACTCCGGAGGGATTACGGGGGGAGGAGGTCAGCCCCAGCATTTT.

The chain combines TRBV13 with TRBJ2-3; 14 bases align to TRBD2. CDR1 and CDR2 (germline): PRHDT, FYEKMQ (reference sequence). Trimming at V came to 1 base and at J to 2 bases, leaving 11 bases not matched to a gene. The CDR3 is 20 residues long. The CDR3 DNA sequence: TGTGCCAGCAGCTTAGACCCGACTAGCGGGGGGGGTTTTAACACAGATACGCAGTATTTT. Its translation is CASSLDPTSGGGFNTDTQYF.

The sample holds one count of this clone. The CDR3 spells CAAGASSYNEQFF. In nucleotides, the CDR3 is TGCGCCGCGGGGGCCTCGTCCTACAATGAGCAGTTCTTC. This chain connects TRBV4-1 to TRBJ2-1, with D possibly TRBD2 on 7 matching bases. Germline CDR1 and CDR2: MGHRA and YSYEKL. Trimming took 11 bases from V and 1 from J, leaving 12 bases between them. The CDR3 is 13 residues long.

This chain links TRBV19 with TRBJ2-1, with 8 bases fitting TRBD2. V shed 5 bases and J 3 bases; nucleotides not matched to a gene: 6. The CDR3 has 15 residues. Germline CDR1 LNHDA, CDR2 SQIVND (reference sequence). The CDR3 reads CASSLTSGDYNEQFF. The CDR3 DNA sequence: TGTGCCAGTAGTCTTACTAGCGGAGACTACAATGAGCAGTTCTTC.